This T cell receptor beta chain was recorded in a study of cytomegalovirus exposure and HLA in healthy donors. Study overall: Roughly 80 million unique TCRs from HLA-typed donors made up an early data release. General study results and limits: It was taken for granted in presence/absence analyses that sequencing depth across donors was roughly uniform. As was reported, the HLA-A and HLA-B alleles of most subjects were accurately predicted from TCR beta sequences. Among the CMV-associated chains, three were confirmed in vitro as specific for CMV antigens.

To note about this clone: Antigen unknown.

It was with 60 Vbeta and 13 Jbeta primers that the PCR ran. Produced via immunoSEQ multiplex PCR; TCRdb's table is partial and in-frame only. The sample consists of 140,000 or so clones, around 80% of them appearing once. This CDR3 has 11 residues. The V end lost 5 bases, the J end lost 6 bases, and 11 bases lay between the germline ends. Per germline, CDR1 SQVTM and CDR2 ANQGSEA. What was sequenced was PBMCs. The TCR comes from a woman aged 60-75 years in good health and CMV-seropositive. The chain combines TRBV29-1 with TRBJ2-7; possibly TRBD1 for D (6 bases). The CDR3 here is CSVLQGPEQYF. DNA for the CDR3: TGCAGCGTTCTTCAGGGGCCCGAGCAGTACTTC.